The 14 T cell receptor beta chains reported below all come from one sample, sequenced in a study of early stage breast cancer tumors. Profiling relied on immunoSEQ multiplex PCR, and the TCRdb table lists in-frame clones only, not all of them. Of around 78,000 clones listed, under 85% are singletons. Specimen: blood. These receptors all come from a person between 60 and 69 years old with breast cancer.

The chain combines TRBV21-1 with TRBJ2-4. TRBV21-1 is described as a pseudogene. The CDR3 runs to 10 residues. The CDR3 is CASSKADHYF. As DNA, the CDR3 is TGTGCCAGCAGCAAAGCGGACCACTACTTC.

The table lists this clone with a count of one. The genes are TRBV4-2 and TRBJ1-3; D gene uncertain. The CDR3 has 12 amino acids. Germline assignment: CDR1 LGHNA and CDR2 YNFKEQ. With 1 base removed from V and 9 bases from J, the gap between germline ends came to 7 bases. CDR3 DNA sequence: TGTGCCAGCAGCCAAGTTACTGGCACCATATATTTT. Translating it yields CASSQVTGTIYF.

This clone was counted between two and nine times. This chain's CDR3 is CASSEGNRGAQPQHF. CDR3 coding DNA: TGTGCCAGCAGTGAAGGTAACAGAGGTGCTCAGCCCCAGCATTTT. The chain couples TRBV2 to TRBJ1-5, with D unresolved. This CDR3 region has 15 residues. With 1 base removed from V and 6 bases from J, the gap between germline ends came to 13 bases. The V gene's germline CDR1 is SNHLY and CDR2 FYNNEI.

The chain couples TRBV18 to TRBJ2-1, with TRBD2 matching over 11 bases. After removal of 1 base from V and 9 bases from J, the junction contained 11 bases not matched to a gene. Germline V gene sequence: CDR1 KGHSH, CDR2 LQKENI. The CDR3 runs to 17 residues. CDR3 in amino acids: CASSPLITSGGVGEQFF. DNA of the CDR3: TGTGCCAGCTCACCACTGATTACTAGCGGGGGTGTCGGTGAGCAGTTCTTC.

The chain couples TRBV18 to TRBJ1-4, with D maybe TRBD1 (5 bases). Looked up from germline, CDR1 is KGHSH and CDR2 is LQKENI. This CDR3 has 16 residues. Trimming took 2 bases from V and 0 from J, leaving 10 bases between them. CDR3 in amino acids: CASSPEGPATNEKLFF. DNA of the CDR3: TGTGCCAGCTCACCAGAGGGACCTGCAACTAATGAAAAACTGTTTTTT. The variable domain in full, completed from reference TRBV18 and TRBJ1-4, reads NAGVMQNPRHLVRRRGQEARLRCSPMKGHSHVYWYRQLPEEGLKFMVYLQKENIIDESGMPKERFSAEFPKEGPSILRIQQVVRGDSAAYFCASSPEGPATNEKLFFGSGTQLSVL.

The rearrangement uses TRBV6-5 and TRBJ1-2; D unresolved. V lost 7 bases to trimming and J lost 0 bases, with 9 bases between them. In germline, CDR1 is MNHEY, CDR2 SVGAGI. CDR3 length: 13 residues. CDR3 nucleotides: TGTGCCAGCACCCGGATTGCTAACTATGGCTACACCTTC. It yields the protein CASTRIANYGYTF.

The chain combines TRBV7-9 with TRBJ2-3; the match to TRBD2 covers 8 bases. Germline V gives CDR1 SEHNR, CDR2 FQNEAQ (reference sequence). This CDR3 has 13 amino acids. V was pared by 7 bases and J by 5 bases, with 5 bases of the junction left unmatched. The CDR3 loop reads CASIGGAGDTQYF. CDR3 in DNA: TGTGCCAGCATCGGGGGGGCCGGAGATACGCAGTATTTT.

The chain uses TRBV27 and TRBJ2-5; D is perhaps TRBD1 (6 bases). The CDR3 is made up of 16 amino acids. V dropped 6 bases and J dropped 7 bases, with 24 bases sitting between them. In germline, CDR1 is MNHEY, CDR2 SMNVEV (reference sequence). The CDR3 here is CASRLWALGGEATQYF. DNA of the CDR3: TGTGCCAGCAGACTTTGGGCGTTAGGGGGAGAAGCGACCCAGTACTTC.

V is TRBV27 and J is TRBJ1-1, with a weak D call TRBD1 (6 bases). Germline V lookup: CDR1 MNHEY, CDR2 SMNVEV (reference sequence). The CDR3 runs to 15 residues. Trimming left V 1 base short and J 8 bases short, with 17 bases between. The DNA for the CDR3 is TGTGCCAGCAGTTTATTGCCCCCCGGGGGCCAAGAAGCTTTCTTT. Translation gives CASSLLPPGGQEAFF.

CDR3 region: CASSPGQATNEKLFF. Written as DNA, the CDR3 is TGTGCCAGCAGTCCCGGGCAAGCAACTAATGAAAAACTGTTTTTT. V is TRBV28 and J is TRBJ1-4; no reliable D call. The CDR3 is 15 residues long. Trimming took 5 bases from V and 0 from J, leaving 10 bases between them. Germline V CDR1 and CDR2: MDHEN, SYDVKM.

A single count supports this clone. This sequence joins TRBV5-1 and TRBJ1-3; TRBD1 aligns across 9 bases. The CDR3 contains 17 residues. Germline-derived CDR1 and CDR2 are SGHRS and YFSETQ. J gave up 3 bases and V 4 bases, and 11 bases lay outside the gene matches. Here the CDR3 DNA reads TGCGCCAGCAGCCCAGCGACAGGGGGTATTGGTGGAAACACCATATATTTT. It specifies CASSPATGGIGGNTIYF.

V usage is TRBV28 and J usage is TRBJ1-2, with TRBD1 matching 7 bases. V gave up 5 bases and J gave up 4 bases; unmatched junction bases: 7. The CDR3 totals 14 residues. Germline V gene sequence: CDR1 MDHEN, CDR2 SYDVKM. The CDR3 DNA sequence: TGTGCCAGCAGTCCGACGGACAGGTCCTATGGCTACACCTTC. Its protein is CASSPTDRSYGYTF.

The chain combines TRBV11-3 with TRBJ2-7, with no clear D. Germline CDR1 and CDR2: SGHNT and YENEEA. V lost 4 bases and J lost 9, with 16 bases in between. CDR3 length: 13 amino acids. In nucleotides, the CDR3 is TGTGCCAGCAGCTCCCAGGAGTCGTCCGTGCAGTACTTC. As protein: CASSSQESSVQYF.

The rearrangement links TRBV6-6 to TRBJ1-3; tentative D call: TRBD1 (6 bases). Trimming stripped 10 bases from V and 4 bases from J, with 11 bases between. There are 12 residues in the CDR3. CDR1 is MNHNY and CDR2 is SVGAGI in the germline V gene (reference sequence). CDR3 nucleotide sequence: TGTGCCATAAGGGGGGGAGGAAACACCATATATTTT. It yields the protein CAIRGGGNTIYF.